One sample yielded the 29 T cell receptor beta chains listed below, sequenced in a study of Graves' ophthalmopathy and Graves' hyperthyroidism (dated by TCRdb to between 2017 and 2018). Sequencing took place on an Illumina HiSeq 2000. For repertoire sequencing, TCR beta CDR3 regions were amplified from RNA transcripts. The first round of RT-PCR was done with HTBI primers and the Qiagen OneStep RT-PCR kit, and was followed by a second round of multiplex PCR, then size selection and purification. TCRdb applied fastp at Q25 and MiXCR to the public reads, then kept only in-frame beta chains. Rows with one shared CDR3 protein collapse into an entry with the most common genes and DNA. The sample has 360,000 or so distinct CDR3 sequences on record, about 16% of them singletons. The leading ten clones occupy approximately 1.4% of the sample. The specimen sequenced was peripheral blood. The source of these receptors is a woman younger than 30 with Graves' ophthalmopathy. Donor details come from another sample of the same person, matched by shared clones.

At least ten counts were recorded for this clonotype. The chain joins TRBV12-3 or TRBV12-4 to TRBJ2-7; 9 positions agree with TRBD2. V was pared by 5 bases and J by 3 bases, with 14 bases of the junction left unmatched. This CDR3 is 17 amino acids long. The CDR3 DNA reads TGTGCCAGCAGTCCCCAAGCCCCCGGGACTAGCAGCTACGAGCAGTACTTC. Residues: CASSPQAPGTSSYEQYF.

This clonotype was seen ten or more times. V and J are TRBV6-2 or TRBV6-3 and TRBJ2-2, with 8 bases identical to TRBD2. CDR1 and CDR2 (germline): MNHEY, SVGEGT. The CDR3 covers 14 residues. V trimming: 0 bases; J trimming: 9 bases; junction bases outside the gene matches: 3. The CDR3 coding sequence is TGTGCCAGCAGTTACTCGACTAGCGTCAGGGAGCTGTTTTTT. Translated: CASSYSTSVRELFF.

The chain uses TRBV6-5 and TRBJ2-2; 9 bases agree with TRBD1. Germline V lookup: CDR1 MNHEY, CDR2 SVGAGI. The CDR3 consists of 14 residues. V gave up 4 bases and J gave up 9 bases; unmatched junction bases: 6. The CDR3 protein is CASSLGTGFRELFF. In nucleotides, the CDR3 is TGTGCCAGCAGTTTGGGGACAGGGTTCCGGGAGCTGTTTTTT.

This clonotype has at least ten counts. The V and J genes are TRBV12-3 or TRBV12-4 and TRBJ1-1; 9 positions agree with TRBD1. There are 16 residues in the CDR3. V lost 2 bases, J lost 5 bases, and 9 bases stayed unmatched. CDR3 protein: CASSLKLTGGRTEAFF. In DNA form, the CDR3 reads TGTGCCAGCAGTTTAAAGTTGACAGGGGGGAGGACTGAAGCTTTCTTT.

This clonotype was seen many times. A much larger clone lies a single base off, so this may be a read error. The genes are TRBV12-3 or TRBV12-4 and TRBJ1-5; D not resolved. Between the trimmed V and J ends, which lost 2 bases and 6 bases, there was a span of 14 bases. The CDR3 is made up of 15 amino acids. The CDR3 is CASSLRREGSQPQHF. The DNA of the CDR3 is TGTGCCAGCAGTTTAAGGAGGGAAGGCAGTCAGCCCCAGCATTTT.

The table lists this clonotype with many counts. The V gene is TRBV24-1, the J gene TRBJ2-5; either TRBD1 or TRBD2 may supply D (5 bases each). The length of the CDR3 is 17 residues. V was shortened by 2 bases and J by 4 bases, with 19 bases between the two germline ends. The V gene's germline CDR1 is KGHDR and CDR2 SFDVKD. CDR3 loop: CATSDWGSGPRGETQYF. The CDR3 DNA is TGTGCCACCAGTGATTGGGGGAGCGGACCGAGGGGAGAGACCCAGTACTTC.

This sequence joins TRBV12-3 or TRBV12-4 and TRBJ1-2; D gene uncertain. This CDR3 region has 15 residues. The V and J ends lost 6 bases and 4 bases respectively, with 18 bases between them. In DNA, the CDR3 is TGTGCCAGCAGGAACGAGGACGTACCCAGCTATGGCTACACCTTC. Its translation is CASRNEDVPSYGYTF.

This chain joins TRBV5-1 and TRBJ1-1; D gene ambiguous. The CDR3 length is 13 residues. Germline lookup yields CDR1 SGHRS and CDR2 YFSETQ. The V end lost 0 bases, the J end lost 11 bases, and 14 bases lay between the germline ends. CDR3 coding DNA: TGCGCCAGCAGCTTGGAAAGGAGTGAGCAGGCTTTCTTT. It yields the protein CASSLERSEQAFF.

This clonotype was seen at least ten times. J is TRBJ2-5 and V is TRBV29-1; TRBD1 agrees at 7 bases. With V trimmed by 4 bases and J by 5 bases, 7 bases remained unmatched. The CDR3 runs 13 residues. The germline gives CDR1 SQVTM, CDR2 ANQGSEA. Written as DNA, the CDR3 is TGCAGCGTTGGTACAGGGGTTGTGGAGACCCAGTACTTC. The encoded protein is CSVGTGVVETQYF.

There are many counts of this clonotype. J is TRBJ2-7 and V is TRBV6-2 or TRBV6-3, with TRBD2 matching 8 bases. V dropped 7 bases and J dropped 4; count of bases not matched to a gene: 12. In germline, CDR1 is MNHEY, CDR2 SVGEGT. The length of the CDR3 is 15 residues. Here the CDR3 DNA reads TGTGCCAGCACGAGAAGGCGGGGGGCGTTTTACGAGCAGTACTTC. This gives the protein CASTRRRGAFYEQYF.

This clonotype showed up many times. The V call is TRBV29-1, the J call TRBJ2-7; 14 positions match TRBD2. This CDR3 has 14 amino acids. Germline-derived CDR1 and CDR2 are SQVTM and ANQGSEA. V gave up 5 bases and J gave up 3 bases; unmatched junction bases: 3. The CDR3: CSVSGLAGGYEQYF. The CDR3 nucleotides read TGCAGCGTTTCAGGACTAGCGGGAGGCTACGAGCAGTACTTC.

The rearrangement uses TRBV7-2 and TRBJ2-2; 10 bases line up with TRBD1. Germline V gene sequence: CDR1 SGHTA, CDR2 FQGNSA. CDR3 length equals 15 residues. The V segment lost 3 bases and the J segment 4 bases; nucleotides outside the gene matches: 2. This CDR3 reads CASSFGTGVTGELFF. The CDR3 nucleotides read TGTGCCAGCAGCTTCGGGACAGGGGTCACCGGGGAGCTGTTTTTT.

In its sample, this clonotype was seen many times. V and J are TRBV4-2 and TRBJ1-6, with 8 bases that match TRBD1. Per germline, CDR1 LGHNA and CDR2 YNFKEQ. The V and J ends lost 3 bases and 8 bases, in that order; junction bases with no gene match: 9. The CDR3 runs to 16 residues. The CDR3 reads CASSHRQGPNDSPLHF. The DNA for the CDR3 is TGTGCCAGCAGCCACAGACAGGGGCCCAACGATTCACCCCTCCACTTT.

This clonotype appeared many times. CDR3: CASTRQGIPYNSPLHF. CDR3 in DNA: TGTGCCAGCACGCGACAGGGGATTCCCTATAATTCACCCCTCCACTTT. The rearrangement joins TRBV6-1 to TRBJ1-6; 8 positions match TRBD1. The trim removed 7 bases at V and 2 bases at J, leaving 7 bases unmatched. The germline V gene encodes CDR1 MNHNS and CDR2 SASEGT. The CDR3 is made up of 16 amino acids.

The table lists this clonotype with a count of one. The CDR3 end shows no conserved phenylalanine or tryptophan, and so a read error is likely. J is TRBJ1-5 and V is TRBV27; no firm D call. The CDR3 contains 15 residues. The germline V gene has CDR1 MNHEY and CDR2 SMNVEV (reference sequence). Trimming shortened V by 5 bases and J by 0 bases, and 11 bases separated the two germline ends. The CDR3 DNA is TGTGCCAGCAGTCCTACAGCTTATAGCAATCAGCCCCAGCATCTT. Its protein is CASSPTAYSNQPQHL.

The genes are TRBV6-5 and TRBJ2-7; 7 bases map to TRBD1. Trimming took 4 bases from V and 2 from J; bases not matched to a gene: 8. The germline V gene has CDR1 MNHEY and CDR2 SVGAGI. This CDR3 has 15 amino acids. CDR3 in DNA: TGTGCCAGCAGTTTGAGGACAGGTCAGGCCTACGAGCAGTACTTC. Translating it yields CASSLRTGQAYEQYF.

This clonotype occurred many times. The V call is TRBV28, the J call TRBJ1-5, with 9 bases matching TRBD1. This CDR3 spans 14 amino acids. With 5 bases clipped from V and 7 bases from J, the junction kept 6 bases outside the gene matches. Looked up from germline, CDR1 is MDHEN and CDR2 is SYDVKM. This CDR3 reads CASSKNRGRQPQHF. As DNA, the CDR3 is TGTGCCAGCAGTAAAAACAGGGGGCGGCAGCCCCAGCATTTT. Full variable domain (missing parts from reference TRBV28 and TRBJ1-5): DVKVTQSSRYLVKRTGEKVFLECVQDMDHENMFWYRQDPGLGLRLIYFSYDVKMKEKGDIPEGYSVSREKKERFSLILESASTNQTSMYLCASSKNRGRQPQHFGDGTRLSIL.

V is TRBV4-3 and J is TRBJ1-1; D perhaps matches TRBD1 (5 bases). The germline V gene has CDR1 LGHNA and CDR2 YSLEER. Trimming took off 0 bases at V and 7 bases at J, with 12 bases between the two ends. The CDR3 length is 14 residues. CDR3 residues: CASSQDADRHEAFF. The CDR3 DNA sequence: TGCGCCAGCAGCCAAGATGCAGACAGACATGAAGCTTTCTTT.

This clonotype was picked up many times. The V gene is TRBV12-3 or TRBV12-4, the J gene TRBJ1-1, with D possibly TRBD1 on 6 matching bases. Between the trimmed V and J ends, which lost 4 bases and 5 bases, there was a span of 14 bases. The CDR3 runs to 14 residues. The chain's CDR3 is CASSSGAWGTEAFF. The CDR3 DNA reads TGTGCCAGCAGTTCAGGGGCCTGGGGAACTGAAGCTTTCTTT.

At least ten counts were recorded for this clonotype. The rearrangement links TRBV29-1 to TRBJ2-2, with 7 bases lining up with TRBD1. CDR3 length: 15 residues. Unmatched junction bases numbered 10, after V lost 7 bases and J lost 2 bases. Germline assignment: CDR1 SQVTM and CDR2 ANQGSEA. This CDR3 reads CSAKTDRPNTGELFF. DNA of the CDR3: TGCAGCGCCAAGACGGACAGGCCTAACACCGGGGAGCTGTTTTTT.

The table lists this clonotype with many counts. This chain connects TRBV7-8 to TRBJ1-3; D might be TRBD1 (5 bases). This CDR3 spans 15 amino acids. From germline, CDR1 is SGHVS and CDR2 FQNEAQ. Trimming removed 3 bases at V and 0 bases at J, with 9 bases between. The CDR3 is CASSFEGNSGNTIYF. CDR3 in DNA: TGTGCCAGCAGCTTCGAGGGGAACTCTGGAAACACCATATATTTT.

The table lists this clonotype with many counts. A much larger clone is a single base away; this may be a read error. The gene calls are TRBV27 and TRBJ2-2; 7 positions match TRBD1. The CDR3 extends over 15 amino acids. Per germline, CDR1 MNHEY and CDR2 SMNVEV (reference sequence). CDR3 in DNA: TGTGCCAGCAGTCAAGGGACAGCTGACACCGGGGAGCTGGTTTTT. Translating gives CASSQGTADTGELVF.

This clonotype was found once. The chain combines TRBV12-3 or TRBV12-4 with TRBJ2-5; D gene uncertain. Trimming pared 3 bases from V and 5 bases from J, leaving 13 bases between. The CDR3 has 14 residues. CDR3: CASSFSGPRETQYF. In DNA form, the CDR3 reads TGTGCCAGCAGTTTCTCGGGCCCCAGGGAGACCCAGTACTTC.

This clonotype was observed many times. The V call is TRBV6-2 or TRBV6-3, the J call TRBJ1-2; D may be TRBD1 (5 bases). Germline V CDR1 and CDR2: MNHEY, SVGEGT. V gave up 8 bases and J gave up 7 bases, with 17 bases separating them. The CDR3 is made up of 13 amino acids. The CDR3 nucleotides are TGTGCCAGCCCCTTTTCCAGGGAATGTGGCTACACCTTC. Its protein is CASPFSRECGYTF.

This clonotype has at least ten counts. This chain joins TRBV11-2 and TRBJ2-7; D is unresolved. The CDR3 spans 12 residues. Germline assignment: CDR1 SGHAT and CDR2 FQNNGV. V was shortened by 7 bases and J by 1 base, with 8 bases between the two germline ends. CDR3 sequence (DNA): TGTGCCAGCAATAGGGAATCCTACGAGCAGTACTTC. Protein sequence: CASNRESYEQYF.

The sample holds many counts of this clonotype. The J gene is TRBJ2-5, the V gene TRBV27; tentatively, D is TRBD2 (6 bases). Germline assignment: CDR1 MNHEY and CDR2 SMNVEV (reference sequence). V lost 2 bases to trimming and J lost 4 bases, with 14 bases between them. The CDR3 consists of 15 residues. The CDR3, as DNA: TGTGCCAGCAGTTTACAACACGGAGCGGGAGAGACCCAGTACTTC. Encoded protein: CASSLQHGAGETQYF.

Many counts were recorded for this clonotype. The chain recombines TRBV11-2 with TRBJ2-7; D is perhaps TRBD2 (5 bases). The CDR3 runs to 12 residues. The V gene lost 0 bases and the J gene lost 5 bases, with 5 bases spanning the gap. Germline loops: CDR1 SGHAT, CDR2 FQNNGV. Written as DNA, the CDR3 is TGTGCCAGCAGCTTAGAGGAGGACGAGCAGTACTTC. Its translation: CASSLEEDEQYF.

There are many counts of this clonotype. The CDR3 spells CASSWGARNSPLHF. CDR3 nucleotides: TGTGCCAGCAGCTGGGGGGCTAGGAATTCACCCCTCCACTTT. The chain carries TRBV11-2 and TRBJ1-6; maybe TRBD1 (6 bases). CDR3 length: 14 residues. V was pared by 4 bases and J by 7 bases, with 11 bases between. Germline V CDR1 and CDR2: SGHAT, FQNNGV.

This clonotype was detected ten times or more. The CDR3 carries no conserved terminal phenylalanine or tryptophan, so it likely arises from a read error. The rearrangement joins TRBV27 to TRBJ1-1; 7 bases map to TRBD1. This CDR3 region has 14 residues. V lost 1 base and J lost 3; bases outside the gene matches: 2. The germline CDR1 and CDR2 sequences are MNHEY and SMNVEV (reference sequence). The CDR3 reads CASSLYQGDTEAFL. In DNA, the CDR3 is TGTGCCAGCAGTTTATACCAGGGGGACACTGAAGCTTTCCTT.